This TCR beta chain was found in a study of identical twins. Study-level findings and limits: Out-of-frame beta chain sequences displayed weaker excess sharing between twins. Reduced insertions were recorded for abundant cord blood beta clonotypes, with no such pattern in memory repertoires.

Template switching, a step in the protocol, added a universal primer site, and cDNA carried unique molecular identifiers. TCRdb called the 5' RACE reads again in MiXCR, with one record for every CDR3 protein. The sample includes some 630,000 distinct CDR3 sequences, roughly 6.6% of them seen just once. The CDR3 length is 14 residues. Germline CDR1 and CDR2: MGHRA and YSYEKL. This clonotype was counted ten times or more. Antigen: not known. Relative to the germline gene, one junction end is altered; a read error may explain this. This sample also appeared in a second study, on yellow fever vaccine responses in identical twins.

The J gene is TRBJ2-5, the V gene TRBV4-1; TRBD1 might be the D (6 bases). Sequences were obtained from PBMCs. The sequence derives from a woman aged 18-29 years in good health. The CDR3 reads CASSQDWLDRRQWF. The CDR3 region has the DNA TGCGCCAGCAGCCAAGATTGGCTCGACAGGAGGCAGTGGTTC.